A single sample is the source of the 31 T cell receptor beta chains below, sequenced in a study of early T cells in non-severe SARS-CoV-2 infection. TCRdb re-called the 5' RACE reads with MiXCR, one entry per CDR3 protein. This sample carries more than 90,000 distinct CDR3 sequences, over 10% of them seen once, and the ten largest clones take 2% to 2.5%. The sequencing input was whole blood. These receptors were taken from an adult who was a healthcare worker with PCR-confirmed SARS-CoV-2 infection or an uninfected control (not recorded which).

In its sample, this clonotype was seen many times. The genes are TRBV7-9 and TRBJ1-1; 7 positions match TRBD1. The CDR3 is 12 amino acids. Germline values: CDR1 SEHNR, CDR2 FQNEAQ (reference sequence). V dropped 4 bases and J dropped 11; count of bases not matched to a gene: 7. The chain's CDR3 is CASSYLQGSAFF. The CDR3 DNA sequence: TGTGCCAGCAGCTACCTACAGGGGTCGGCTTTCTTT.

The chain links TRBV7-3 to TRBJ1-1; the D is unclear. The CDR3 has 14 residues. V was trimmed by 1 base and J by 0 bases, leaving 6 bases between them. Germline V gives CDR1 SGHTA, CDR2 FQGTGA. The CDR3 here is CASSLSGVNTEAFF. In DNA form, the CDR3 reads TGTGCCAGCAGCTTAAGTGGGGTGAACACTGAAGCTTTCTTT. Based on the CDR3 plus reference TRBV7-3 and TRBJ1-1, the full variable domain is GAGVSQTPSNKVTEKGKYVELRCDPISGHTALYWYRQSLGQGPEFLIYFQGTGAADDSGLPNDRFFAVRPEGSVSTLKIQRTERGDSAVYLCASSLSGVNTEAFFGQGTRLTVV.

This clonotype was detected a few times. The V gene is TRBV2, the J gene TRBJ2-5; D possibly uses TRBD1 or TRBD2 (6 bases each). The CDR3 is 16 amino acids. The V and J ends lost 2 bases and 5 bases respectively, with 18 bases between them. CDR1 and CDR2 from the germline V gene are SNHLY and FYNNEI. CDR3 sequence: CASSESGANRKETQYF. The CDR3 nucleotides read TGTGCCAGCAGTGAATCGGGGGCCAATCGGAAGGAGACCCAGTACTTC.

This clonotype came up many times. The rearrangement links TRBV11-3 to TRBJ2-2; D might be TRBD1 or TRBD2, each matching 6 bases. The V end lost 4 bases, the J end lost 3 bases, and 12 bases lay between the germline ends. CDR3 size: 15 residues. The germline V gene has CDR1 SGHNT and CDR2 YENEEA. This CDR3 reads CASSSGGVDTGELFF. The CDR3 DNA follows: TGTGCCAGCAGCTCCGGGGGCGTCGACACCGGGGAGCTGTTTTTT. The full variable domain, in which reference TRBV11-3 and TRBJ2-2 provide the parts outside the CDR3, is EAGVVQSPRYKIIEKKQPVAFWCNPISGHNTLYWYLQNLGQGPELLIRYENEEAVDDSQLPKDRFSAERLKGVDSTLKIQPAELGDSAVYLCASSSGGVDTGELFFGEGSRLTVL.

This clonotype has just a few counts. The chain recombines TRBV18 with TRBJ2-1; 8 nucleotides match TRBD2. The germline V gene encodes CDR1 KGHSH and CDR2 LQKENI. The CDR3 spans 13 residues. Trimming cost V 7 bases and J 7 bases; bases outside gene matches: 6. The CDR3 bases are TGTGCCAGCTGCCTGCGGGGGGAAAATGAGCAGTTCTTC. The encoded protein is CASCLRGENEQFF.

Ten or more counts support this clonotype. The chain carries TRBV20-1 and TRBJ1-5; D uncertain. Trimming cost V 2 bases and J 1 base, with 9 bases left between them. The germline gives CDR1 DFQATT, CDR2 SNEGSKA (reference sequence). The CDR3 has 14 residues. CDR3 sequence reads: CSARNVMSNQPQHF. The CDR3 bases are TGCAGTGCTAGAAATGTAATGAGCAATCAGCCCCAGCATTTT.

This clonotype came up once. The CDR3 here is CASGPPVEQYF. The CDR3 bases are TGTGCCAGCGGACCACCCGTGGAGCAGTACTTC. This chain connects TRBV6-6 to TRBJ2-7; no clear D. Per germline, CDR1 MNHNY and CDR2 SVGAGI (reference sequence). This CDR3 comprises 11 residues. V lost 8 bases and J lost 7, with 12 bases in between.

This rearrangement joins TRBV11-3 to TRBJ2-1; 9 bases map to TRBD1. Germline V gene data show CDR1 as SGHNT and CDR2 as YENEEA. The CDR3 length is 16 residues. V dropped 4 bases and J dropped 3; count of bases not matched to a gene: 7. The CDR3 coding sequence is TGTGCCAGCAGCTCCCTAACAGGGGGCTTCTACAATGAGCAGTTCTTC. It yields the protein CASSSLTGGFYNEQFF.

This clonotype was recorded many times. This chain connects TRBV20-1 to TRBJ2-7; tentatively, D is TRBD2 (6 bases). The V end lost 7 bases, the J end lost 0 bases, and 13 bases lay between the germline ends. The germline CDR1 and CDR2 sequences are DFQATT and SNEGSKA (reference sequence). This CDR3 has 13 amino acids. The CDR3 DNA is TGCAGTGGCATAGGAGGGAGCTCCTACGAGCAGTACTTC. As protein: CSGIGGSSYEQYF.

This clonotype showed up many times. The chain combines TRBV5-1 with TRBJ2-2; no firm D call. The CDR3 totals 17 residues. Trimming cost V 5 bases and J 0 bases, with 17 bases left between them. Germline CDR1 SGHRS, CDR2 YFSETQ. The CDR3 DNA reads TGCGCCAGCAGTTACCCCGACGGGTTCACGAACACCGGGGAGCTGTTTTTT. This sequence encodes CASSYPDGFTNTGELFF.

This clonotype was counted ten times or more. The chain is built from TRBV20-1 and TRBJ2-1, with 9 bases lining up with TRBD2. J lost 12 bases, V lost 0 bases, and 12 bases had no gene match. The CDR3 has 15 amino acids. The germline V gene has CDR1 DFQATT and CDR2 SNEGSKA (reference sequence). DNA of the CDR3: TGCAGTGCTAGAGAGCGTTCAAGCGGGGGGCCTCGGCAGTTCTTC. Amino acids: CSARERSSGGPRQFF.

This clonotype occurred many times. The CDR3 DNA reads TGCGCCAGCAGCTTTAGGGTCAACCCCAATGAGCAGTTCTTC. The encoded protein is CASSFRVNPNEQFF. The chain has TRBV5-1 and TRBJ2-1, with no clear D. This CDR3 comprises 14 residues. Between the trimmed V and J ends, which lost 2 bases and 6 bases, there was a span of 12 bases. The germline V gene encodes CDR1 SGHRS and CDR2 YFSETQ.

In this sample, this clonotype turned up many times. This chain joins TRBV5-6 and TRBJ1-1; D is ambiguous. The germline V gene encodes CDR1 SGHDT and CDR2 YYEEEE. The CDR3 covers 13 residues. V lost 0 bases, J lost 7 bases, and 10 bases lay in between. The CDR3 DNA reads as TGTGCCAGCAGCTTGGGGCAGGAGGGTGAAGCTTTCTTT. Its translation is CASSLGQEGEAFF.

This clonotype was detected ten times or more. The gene calls are TRBV28 and TRBJ2-1, with 7 bases lining up with TRBD2. Germline values: CDR1 MDHEN, CDR2 SYDVKM. The CDR3 extends over 15 amino acids. J lost 3 bases, V lost 6 bases, and 8 bases had no gene match. In nucleotides, the CDR3 is TGTGCCAGCAGAACCAGCGGGGCCTTCTACAATGAGCAGTTCTTC. Translation gives CASRTSGAFYNEQFF.

This clonotype was detected many times. The V gene is TRBV6-6, the J gene TRBJ1-2; 7 nucleotides align to TRBD1. The CDR3 has 15 amino acids. Germline V lookup: CDR1 MNHNY, CDR2 SVGAGI (reference sequence). The junction had 5 bases not matched to a gene; V was cut back by 0 bases and J by 4 bases. The CDR3 is CASSYSPGQIYGYTF. The CDR3 coding sequence is TGTGCCAGCAGTTACTCACCGGGACAGATCTATGGCTACACCTTC.

The chain recombines TRBV29-1 with TRBJ1-1; unclear D gene. Germline-derived CDR1 and CDR2 are SQVTM and ANQGSEA. The CDR3 sequence is 16 residues long. Trimming removed 5 bases at V and 1 base at J, with 20 bases between. CDR3 DNA: TGCAGCGTTACCCGACGTTCGGCCGCGGGGAACACTGAAGCTTTCTTT. It translates to CSVTRRSAAGNTEAFF. Based on the CDR3 plus reference TRBV29-1 and TRBJ1-1, the full variable domain is SAVISQKPSRDICQRGTSLTIQCQVDSQVTMMFWYRQQPGQSLTLIATANQGSEATYESGFVIDKFPISRPNLTFSTLTVSNMSPEDSSIYLCSVTRRSAAGNTEAFFGQGTRLTVV.

This clonotype was detected only a few times. The chain uses TRBV4-3 and TRBJ2-2; D might be TRBD1 (5 bases). The CDR3 loop spans 16 amino acids. CDR1 and CDR2 (germline): LGHNA, YSLEER. Trimming took 1 base from V and 5 from J, leaving 14 bases between them. CDR3 sequence reads: CASSQAIRELTGELFF. The CDR3, as DNA: TGCGCCAGCAGCCAAGCGATCAGGGAATTAACCGGGGAGCTGTTTTTT.

The V and J genes are TRBV29-1 and TRBJ1-1, with D perhaps TRBD1 (5 bases). The CDR3 length is 14 residues. CDR1 SQVTM and CDR2 ANQGSEA come from the germline V gene. V gave up 7 bases and J gave up 4 bases, with 19 bases separating them. CDR3 sequence reads: CSARVPAGGTEAFF. For the CDR3, the DNA is TGCAGCGCGAGGGTACCTGCGGGGGGCACTGAAGCTTTCTTT.

The chain carries TRBV20-1 and TRBJ1-2; the match to TRBD1 covers 10 bases. The CDR3 sequence is 12 residues long. The germline CDR1 and CDR2 sequences are DFQATT and SNEGSKA (reference sequence). The V segment lost 4 bases and the J segment 8 bases; nucleotides outside the gene matches: 4. CDR3: CSAKPTGGGYTF. The CDR3 nucleotides read TGCAGTGCTAAGCCGACAGGGGGCGGCTACACCTTC.

This clonotype appeared a few times. This rearrangement joins TRBV6-6 to TRBJ1-6; D is unresolved. Trimming took 2 bases from V and 11 from J, leaving 16 bases between them. The germline CDR1 and CDR2 sequences are MNHNY and SVGAGI (reference sequence). This CDR3 is 15 amino acids long. In nucleotides, the CDR3 is TGTGCCAGCAGTTACAATTTGGCCAGTAAGCCACCCCTCCACTTT. Protein product: CASSYNLASKPPLHF.

This clonotype was seen a few times. The chain carries TRBV2 and TRBJ2-2; TRBD1 agrees at 9 bases. Germline CDR1 is SNHLY and CDR2 is FYNNEI. The CDR3 contains 15 residues. J lost 5 bases, V lost 4 bases, and 5 bases had no gene match. The CDR3 coding sequence is TGTGCCAGCAGTGTTTTTGGACAGGGGACCGGGGAGCTGTTTTTT. Its protein is CASSVFGQGTGELFF.

The sample holds many counts of this clonotype. The chain recombines TRBV7-9 with TRBJ2-1; D not resolved. CDR3 length: 11 residues. In germline, CDR1 is SEHNR, CDR2 FQNEAQ (reference sequence). Trimming cost V 7 bases and J 12 bases, with 13 bases left between them. The CDR3 sequence is CASTTQFGQFF. CDR3 DNA: TGTGCCAGCACCACCCAGTTCGGGCAGTTCTTC.

This clonotype showed up just a few times. The rearrangement joins TRBV7-9 to TRBJ2-2; TRBD1 aligns across 12 bases. The CDR3 is 17 amino acids. The trim removed 1 base at V and 4 bases at J, leaving 4 bases unmatched. The germline V gene encodes CDR1 SEHNR and CDR2 FQNEAQ (reference sequence). This chain's CDR3 is CASSLEGQGAPTGELFF. Written as DNA, the CDR3 is TGTGCCAGCAGCTTAGAGGGACAGGGGGCACCCACCGGGGAGCTGTTTTTT.

This clonotype has ten or more counts. The chain couples TRBV27 to TRBJ1-6; perhaps TRBD1 as D (5 bases). CDR1 and CDR2 (germline): MNHEY, SMNVEV (reference sequence). V was cut by 6 bases and J by 9 bases, with 27 bases left in between. The CDR3 has 18 residues. This CDR3 reads CASSRSAAPGPKGSPLHF. The DNA of the CDR3 is TGTGCCAGCAGCAGGAGTGCCGCCCCGGGACCCAAGGGTTCACCCCTCCACTTT.

This clonotype was counted many times. The chain couples TRBV6-6 to TRBJ1-1; weak D call: TRBD1 (6 bases). CDR1 is MNHNY and CDR2 is SVGAGI in the germline V gene (reference sequence). The V end was cut by 3 bases, the J end by 4 bases, with 9 bases between. The CDR3 consists of 13 residues. In DNA, the CDR3 is TGTGCCAGCAGTTATGAGGGGGTCACTGAAGCTTTCTTT. It translates to CASSYEGVTEAFF.

This clonotype has a handful of counts. V usage is TRBV28 and J usage is TRBJ2-5, with D perhaps TRBD2 (6 bases). Looked up from germline, CDR1 is MDHEN and CDR2 is SYDVKM. The germline V and J ends were trimmed by 6 bases and 13 bases, with 24 bases remaining between them. The CDR3 sequence is 14 residues long. The CDR3 bases are TGTGCCAGCAGCCCGGACGGGGAGGTCCGCCCTATGTACTTC. It codes for CASSPDGEVRPMYF.

This clonotype showed up many times. This chain connects TRBV6-2 or TRBV6-3 to TRBJ1-5, with TRBD1 matching 7 bases. V lost 7 bases and J lost 1; bases outside the gene matches: 10. This CDR3 contains 16 residues. CDR1 is MNHEY and CDR2 is SVGEGT in the germline V gene. The CDR3 region is CASKDTGVRSNQPQHF. For the CDR3, the DNA is TGTGCCAGCAAAGACACAGGGGTCCGAAGCAATCAGCCCCAGCATTTT.

The sample holds many counts of this clonotype. The J gene is TRBJ2-7, the V gene TRBV28, with D perhaps being TRBD1 or TRBD2 (5 bases each). Germline values: CDR1 MDHEN, CDR2 SYDVKM. The CDR3 extends over 16 amino acids. V shed 1 base and J shed 2 bases, with 15 bases lying between them. The CDR3, as DNA: TGTGCCAGCAGTTTATTTGCAAATGGGGGACCCTACGAGCAGTACTTC. Protein sequence: CASSLFANGGPYEQYF.

This clonotype was counted at least ten times. This sequence joins TRBV27 and TRBJ1-1; D is possibly TRBD1 (5 bases). There are 15 residues in the CDR3. Germline-derived CDR1 and CDR2 are MNHEY and SMNVEV (reference sequence). V lost 7 bases, J lost 1 base, and 16 bases lay in between. The CDR3: CASIPLGAANTEAFF. The DNA for the CDR3 is TGTGCCAGCATCCCTTTAGGGGCGGCGAACACTGAAGCTTTCTTT.

The sample holds a few counts of this clonotype. The chain is built from TRBV2 and TRBJ2-7, with a weak D call TRBD2 (5 bases). Between the trimmed V and J ends, which lost 7 bases and 5 bases, there was a span of 6 bases. The V gene's germline CDR1 is SNHLY and CDR2 FYNNEI. This CDR3 has 10 residues. The DNA for the CDR3 is TGTGCCAGCACGGAGGACGAGCAGTACTTC. Translated: CASTEDEQYF.

This clonotype was counted only a few times. The chain links TRBV15 to TRBJ2-2; a possible D gene is TRBD1 (6 bases). CDR1 LNHNV and CDR2 YYDKDF come from the germline V gene (reference sequence). The CDR3 covers 15 residues. Trimming cost V 3 bases and J 4 bases, with 12 bases left between them. CDR3 DNA sequence: TGTGCCACCAGCAGGACAGGCTACCTCACCGGGGAGCTGTTTTTT. Translated, it gives CATSRTGYLTGELFF.